This T cell receptor beta chain was sequenced for a study of OX40 agonist ivuxolimab in advanced cancers. Study observations and caveats: Relative to CD4+ cells, CD8+ T cells on average had more expanded clones.

Per the germline V gene, CDR1 is SSHAT and CDR2 is FNYEAQ (reference sequence). CDR3 size: 14 residues. Here immunoSEQ multiplex PCR was the method, and the copy in TCRdb shows in-frame clones only, minus some. This table holds about 77,000 clones, 65% to 85% found once. Note on this clone: Its specificity is not known. Relative to the germline gene, one junction end is altered; a read error may explain this.

Enrollment shut out patients with autoimmune disease history or systemic immunosuppression. The sequencing used CD4+ or CD8+ T cells sorted from blood, collected in a trial of the OX40 agonist ivuxolimab. The TCR originated in an adult with an advanced solid tumor such as melanoma, head and neck, liver or kidney cancer. The genes are TRBV7-7 and TRBJ2-5; 7 positions agree with TRBD1. The CDR3 DNA is TGTGCTAGCAGCCGACAGGGTCCGGGGGAGACCCAGTACTTC. Its translation is CASSRQGPGETQYF. The full variable domain, completed using reference TRBV7-7 and TRBJ2-5, is GAGVSQSPRYKVTKRGQDVTLRCDPISSHATLYWYQQALGQGPEFLTYFNYEAQPDKSGLPSDRFSAERPEGSISTLTIQRTEQRDSAMYRCASSRQGPGETQYFGPGTRLLVL.